Detailed here is one T cell receptor beta chain. Method: immunoSEQ multiplex PCR; TCRdb's copy keeps in-frame clones and lacks some. The data contain 150,000 to 200,000 clones, less than 95% of them seen just once; the ten biggest clones take up roughly 6%. The data derive from a study of T cell responses to AZD1222 COVID-19 vaccine. J lost 10 bases, V lost 6 bases, and 6 bases had no gene match. This CDR3 contains 13 residues. Germline V gene lookup returns CDR1 SNHLY and CDR2 FYNNEI. The sequence came from an adult who received the AZD1222 COVID-19 vaccine. This specimen consisted of peripheral blood, obtained 28 days after the second AZD1222 dose. The V and J genes are TRBV2 and TRBJ2-1; the match to TRBD2 covers 10 bases. CDR3 bases: TGTGCCAGCAGATACATAGCGGGGGGCGAGCAGTTCTTC. This codes for CASRYIAGGEQFF.